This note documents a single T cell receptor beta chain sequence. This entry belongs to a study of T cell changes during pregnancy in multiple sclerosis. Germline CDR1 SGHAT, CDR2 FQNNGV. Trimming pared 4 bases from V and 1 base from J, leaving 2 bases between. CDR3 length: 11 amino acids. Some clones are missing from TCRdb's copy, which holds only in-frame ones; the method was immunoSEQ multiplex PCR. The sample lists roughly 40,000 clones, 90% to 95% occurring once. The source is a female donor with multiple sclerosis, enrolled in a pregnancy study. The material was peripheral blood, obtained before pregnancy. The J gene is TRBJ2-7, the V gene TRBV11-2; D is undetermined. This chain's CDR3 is CASSSSYEQYF. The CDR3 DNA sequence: TGTGCCAGCAGCTCGTCCTACGAGCAGTACTTC.